This TCR beta chain was profiled in a study of blood T cell repertoires in COVID-19. In the study overall: Collection of acute and convalescent COVID-19 samples took place in the United States, Italy and Spain. PBMCs, B-cell-depleted T cells, or T cells provided the cDNA or gDNA that made up the material.

V gave up 1 base and J gave up 4 bases, with 11 bases separating them. CDR3 size: 15 residues. Germline V gives CDR1 SEHNR, CDR2 FQNEAQ (reference sequence). Clones were sequenced by immunoSEQ multiplex PCR, and TCRdb holds only the in-frame ones, with some missing. The table has tens of thousands of clones, about 86% seen once. V usage is TRBV7-9 and J usage is TRBJ2-1; D is possibly TRBD1 (5 bases). Sequences were obtained from peripheral blood. The TCR originated in a human donor in a cohort sampled during active COVID-19. The CDR3 DNA reads TGTGCCAGCAGCTTAGTAGTAGGGGTTTACAATGAGCAGTTCTTC. Translating it yields CASSLVVGVYNEQFF.